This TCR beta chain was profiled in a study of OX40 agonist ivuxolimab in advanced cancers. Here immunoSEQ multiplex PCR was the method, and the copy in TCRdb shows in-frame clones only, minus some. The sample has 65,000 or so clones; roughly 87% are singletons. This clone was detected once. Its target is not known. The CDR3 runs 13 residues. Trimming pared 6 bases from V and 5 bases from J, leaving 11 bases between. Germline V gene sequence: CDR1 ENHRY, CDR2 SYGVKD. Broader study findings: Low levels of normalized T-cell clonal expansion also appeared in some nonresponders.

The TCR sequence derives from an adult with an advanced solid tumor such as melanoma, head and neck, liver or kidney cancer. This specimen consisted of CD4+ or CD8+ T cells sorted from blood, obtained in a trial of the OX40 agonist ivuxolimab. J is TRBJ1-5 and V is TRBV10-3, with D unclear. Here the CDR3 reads CAISYEADQPQHF. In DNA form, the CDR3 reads TGTGCCATCAGCTATGAGGCGGATCAGCCCCAGCATTTT.